The 2 T cell receptor beta chains below all came from one sample that was sequenced in a study of blood T cell repertoires in COVID-19 (dated by TCRdb to 2019 to 2021). Receptor amplification or capture employed the immunoSEQ multiplex PCR assay. TCRdb holds this immuneACCESS table with in-frame rearrangements only. Some clones are missing; in checked studies, unresolved V genes explain under half, and the rest has no known cause. A total of 30,000 or so clones appear in this sample, roughly 84% of them only once. The ten largest clones represent roughly a tenth of the sample. Input material: peripheral blood. These receptors originate from a man at least 80 years old with active COVID-19.

The rearrangement joins TRBV7-9 to TRBJ2-3; possibly TRBD2 for D (6 bases). The CDR3 is 17 residues long. The V end was cut by 5 bases, the J end by 2 bases, with 20 bases between. Germline V lookup: CDR1 SEHNR, CDR2 FQNEAQ (reference sequence). The CDR3 DNA follows: TGTGCCAGCAGCCCCCCCGGAGGGGACGGGGTCACAGATACGCAGTATTTT. This sequence encodes CASSPPGGDGVTDTQYF.

The chain carries TRBV6-5 and TRBJ2-3; D might be TRBD1 (6 bases). The CDR3 contains 14 residues. Germline CDR1 is MNHEY and CDR2 is SVGAGI. V lost 6 bases and J 6 bases, leaving 16 bases between the germline ends. CDR3 sequence (DNA): TGTGCCAGCAGAGACACAGGGTTAGGGGATACGCAGTATTTT. Translation gives CASRDTGLGDTQYF.